The entry that follows covers one T cell receptor beta chain sequence. Antigen specificity is unknown. Roughly 10 ml of fresh blood yielded the PBMCs by density gradient. The source of the sample is a study of Graves' ophthalmopathy and Graves' hyperthyroidism. Germline V lookup: CDR1 MNHNS, CDR2 SASEGT. The CDR3 has 14 amino acids. Trimming left V 6 bases short and J 2 bases short, with 11 bases between. As the template, RNA transcripts were used to amplify TCR beta CDR3 regions. Second-round multiplex PCR came after a first-round RT-PCR that employed HTBI primers. TCRdb reprocessed the multiplex PCR reads via MiXCR and lists one record per CDR3 protein. Of 500,000 to 700,000 distinct CDR3 sequences listed, 22% are singletons. General study findings and limits: With over 85% sensitivity and approximately 79% specificity, a 13-signature model separated ophthalmopathy from stable hyperthyroidism.

The receptor was derived from a woman between 18 and 30 years old with stable Graves' hyperthyroidism. Some clones in this sample may be carry-over from other donors' samples. The sample consisted of peripheral blood. The chain uses TRBV6-1 and TRBJ1-5; D uncertain. Written as DNA, the CDR3 is TGTGCCAGCAGCGACCTCTGGCGCAATCAGCCCCAGCATTTT. This encodes CASSDLWRNQPQHF.